The source of this TCR beta chain is a study of technical replicates of blood from several donors. Data came from immunoSEQ multiplex PCR; TCRdb stores just in-frame clones and leaves some out. Of tens of thousands of clones in the sample, roughly 96% are singletons; the top ten hold approximately 0.21%. The CDR3 is 14 amino acids. V lost 6 bases and J 9 bases, leaving 19 bases between the germline ends. Germline assignment: CDR1 LNHDA and CDR2 SQIVND (reference sequence). Specimen: T cells isolated from PBMCs. The chain employs TRBV19 and TRBJ2-3; D perhaps matches TRBD1 (7 bases). The origin of this receptor is a human donor in good health. CDR3 bases: TGTGCCAGTAGAAGCGAGATCCAGGGGGGAACGCAGTATTTT. Translated, it gives CASRSEIQGGTQYF.